This T cell receptor beta chain was obtained from a study of molecular identifiers for immune sequencing clone quantification (dated 2018 in TCRdb). Concerning the study at large: For a replicate experiment, RNA from approximately 20,000 or 100,000 naive CD8 T cells was divided into five aliquots, of which four were sequenced. CD8 T cells were used in a methods study to benchmark molecular-identifier clustering-based TCR repertoire sequencing (MIDCIRS) and TCR RNA copy counting.

This clonotype was seen at least ten times. This clone's antigen is unknown. It has no much larger one-base neighbor in the sample; base qualities were not kept. The library was made by PCR. Data came from a NextSeq 500. Bulk TCR libraries were prepared as previously described, using TCR primers listed in Table S5. Purification of total RNA was performed with the Qiagen AllPrep DNA/RNA kit. Before any analysis, reads coming from multiple sequencing runs of the same library were combined into one pool. The authors processed their data as follows. Reads were retained only if their TCR constant sequence matched exactly, and those retained reads were trimmed to 150 nt and grouped according to their 12-nt molecular barcodes. Within each barcode group, reads were sub-clustered at a 15% Levenshtein threshold, and quality-weighted consensus sequences were built per RNA molecule. Non-functional sequences were discarded, and so were lower-count sequences lying one edit away from another sequence. Barcode sub-clusters with fewer than 20% of the maximum read count were removed, based on fitting two negative binomial distributions. Clones were called with MiXCR by TCRdb after fastp trimmed the public reads at Q25, and only in-frame beta chains were retained. Here each entry gathers all rows of one CDR3 protein and keeps the most common genes and DNA. TCRdb, rather than the study authors, made the V and J calls. Here the sample has about 320,000 distinct CDR3 sequences; 24% occur a single time. The ten top clones hold 0.74% of the sample.

Here is what the overall study found, with its caveats: Modeling gave around 2.7 recovered TCR RNA copies per cell versus around 9.9 by digital PCR, implying around 30% capture efficiency. A single cell's worth of spiked-in Jurkat TCR RNA was reported detectable even among around 970,000 naive CD8 T cells. Naive libraries contained spiked-in Jurkat TCR RNA (approximately nine copies' worth), which is not part of the donor repertoire. Clones above 20 RNA copies held over 97% of molecules in CMV-specific effector cells but under 1% in naive cells. Highly expanded clone sizes could be underestimated if identical TCR molecules share a barcode. When barcode sub-clustering was not used, chimeric consensus sequences inflated TCR diversity, with chimeras reaching as high as 47%.

The CDR3 numbers 15 residues from cysteine through phenylalanine. The only DNA kept is the CDR3, 45 bases in frame from the first base. Clipping removes 7 bases from V and 7 bases from J, with 16 as the unmatched junction base count. The germline V gene encodes CDR1 MNHEY and CDR2 SVGEGT. Naive CD8 T cell libraries were made from around 18,000 to 910,000 sorted cells using 10%, 30% or 50% of purified RNA. Naive CD8 T cells were FACS-sorted as CD8+CD4-CCR7+CD45RA+ on a BD FACSAria II into RLT Plus buffer. Detection sensitivity was tested by spiking Jurkat RNA equal to some 10 TCR copies' worth into samples containing roughly 17,000-1,100,000 naive CD8 T cells. Enrichment of CD8 T cells was done with RosetteSep CD8+ T Cell Enrichment Cocktail plus Ficoll-Paque, and ACK red cell lysis came afterward.

Recombination joined TRBV6-2 or TRBV6-3 with TRBJ2-7, with 7 central nucleotides matching TRBD2. Input material: naive CD8+ T cells from blood, with Jurkat cell RNA spiked in. Read against the paper, the sample's cell subset or site label means: FACS-sorted CD8+CD4-CCR7+CD45RA+ naive T cells. The sequence was obtained from a human donor in good health. Some libraries in this study had Jurkat cell RNA spiked in. The sequenced DNA is TGTGCCAGCAAATATACCGGGACTACCGAGTGGGAGCAGTACTTC. Translated, it gives CASKYTGTTEWEQYF.